This passage covers 19 T cell receptor beta chains from one sample sequenced in a study of CD8 T cells in ankylosing spondylitis. TCRdb analysed the 5' RACE reads with MiXCR anew, one entry per CDR3 protein. The sample shows some 270,000 distinct CDR3 sequences, 15% to 20% of them seen only once. The sequencing input was blood, either unsorted or a sorted T cell fraction (not recorded which). The receptors were sampled from a male donor with ankylosing spondylitis or in good health (not recorded which).

V gene TRBV24-1 combines with J gene TRBJ2-1; D is undetermined. Germline V lookup: CDR1 KGHDR, CDR2 SFDVKD. The CDR3 extends over 11 amino acids. Trimming removed 3 bases from V and 5 bases from J, with 1 base in between. The CDR3 reads CATSDHNEQFF. For the CDR3, the DNA is TGTGCCACCAGTGATCACAATGAGCAGTTCTTC.

In this sample, this clonotype turned up a few times. The rearrangement links TRBV4-2 to TRBJ2-7; TRBD2 is a possible D gene (5 bases). CDR3 length equals 17 residues. The V gene's germline CDR1 is LGHNA and CDR2 YNFKEQ. V lost 0 bases and J lost 2, with 17 bases in between. The CDR3 DNA sequence: TGTGCCAGCAGCCAAGATTCGGGGTCTAAGGGAACCTACGAGCAGTACTTC. This translates into CASSQDSGSKGTYEQYF.

Many counts were recorded for this clonotype. V usage is TRBV27 and J usage is TRBJ1-5; D not resolved. From germline, CDR1 is MNHEY and CDR2 SMNVEV (reference sequence). V gave up 2 bases and J gave up 0 bases, with 5 bases separating them. The CDR3 loop spans 14 amino acids. This CDR3 is CASSLIYSNQPQHF. CDR3 coding DNA: TGTGCCAGCAGTTTAATATATAGCAATCAGCCCCAGCATTTT.

This clonotype occurred a few times. The chain joins TRBV20-1 to TRBJ1-2; a possible D gene is TRBD1 (5 bases). V gave up 6 bases and J gave up 2 bases, with 19 bases separating them. This CDR3 region has 15 residues. CDR1 DFQATT and CDR2 SNEGSKA come from the germline V gene (reference sequence). CDR3 sequence (DNA): TGCAGTGCCTCCGCGTCAGACAGCCCGAACTATGGCTACACCTTC. Translation gives CSASASDSPNYGYTF.

The chain links TRBV29-1 to TRBJ2-3; TRBD2 matches 8 bases. There are 14 residues in the CDR3. Germline V gene lookup returns CDR1 SQVTM and CDR2 ANQGSEA. V was clipped by 4 bases and J by 3 bases; unmatched bases: 6. The CDR3 DNA reads TGCAGCGTTGTTGCAGCGGGAGTAACAGATACGCAGTATTTT. This translates into CSVVAAGVTDTQYF.

In its sample, this clonotype was seen a few times. The chain links TRBV4-3 to TRBJ1-2; no clear D. The CDR3 is made up of 15 amino acids. Germline-derived CDR1 and CDR2 are LGHNA and YSLEER. V shed 0 bases and J shed 6 bases, with 14 bases lying between them. CDR3 amino acids: CASSQDLGEVDGYTF. The CDR3 coding sequence is TGCGCCAGCAGCCAAGATCTCGGTGAGGTGGATGGCTACACCTTC.

This clonotype has at least ten counts. The rearrangement links TRBV29-1 to TRBJ2-7, with D hard to call. Germline CDR1 and CDR2: SQVTM and ANQGSEA. This CDR3 spans 12 amino acids. Trimming removed 2 bases from V and 1 base from J, with 6 bases in between. CDR3 sequence (DNA): TGCAGCGTTGAATTAGGGTCCTACGAGCAGTACTTC. Translating gives CSVELGSYEQYF.

This clonotype came up a few times. This rearrangement joins TRBV20-1 to TRBJ2-7; 14 bases map to TRBD2. Germline values: CDR1 DFQATT, CDR2 SNEGSKA (reference sequence). CDR3 size: 15 residues. Trimming at V came to 5 bases and at J to 5 bases, leaving 8 bases not matched to a gene. The CDR3 spells CSAEKSGLAGDEQYF. DNA of the CDR3: TGCAGTGCTGAGAAATCGGGACTAGCGGGAGACGAGCAGTACTTC.

Comment on this clonotype: A single base separates this from a much larger clone, so it may be a read error. The chain combines TRBV2 with TRBJ2-1, with D unresolved. The CDR3 is made up of 9 amino acids. Germline CDR1 is SNHLY and CDR2 is FYNNEI. Trimming left V 6 bases short and J 6 bases short, with 0 bases between. Here the CDR3 DNA reads TGTGCCAGCAGCAATGAGCAGTTCTTC. It codes for CASSNEQFF. Combining the CDR3 with reference TRBV2 and TRBJ2-1 gives the whole variable domain EPEVTQTPSHQVTQMGQEVILRCVPISNHLYFYWYRQILGQKVEFLVSFYNNEISEKSEIFDDQFSVERPDGSNFTLKIRSTKLEDSAMYFCASSNEQFFGPGTRLTVL.

This clonotype was counted many times. This sequence joins TRBV29-1 and TRBJ2-7; D is possibly TRBD1 (5 bases). The CDR3 length is 14 residues. The germline gives CDR1 SQVTM, CDR2 ANQGSEA. The V and J ends lost 0 bases and 2 bases respectively, with 11 bases between them. The CDR3 DNA sequence: TGCAGCGTTGAAGAGGAGACAGAAACCTACGAGCAGTACTTC. It is translated as CSVEEETETYEQYF.

This clonotype appeared a few times. The V call is TRBV27, the J call TRBJ2-3, with TRBD2 matching over 13 bases. The length of the CDR3 is 15 residues. Germline lookup yields CDR1 MNHEY and CDR2 SMNVEV (reference sequence). The V segment lost 11 bases and the J segment 4 bases; nucleotides outside the gene matches: 9. DNA for the CDR3: TGTGCCGCCCGTGGACTAGCGGGAGTCCCAGATACGCAGTATTTT. It encodes CAARGLAGVPDTQYF.

The rearrangement joins TRBV28 to TRBJ1-6; 7 bases agree with TRBD1. This CDR3 is 15 amino acids long. CDR1 MDHEN and CDR2 SYDVKM come from the germline V gene. Trimming cost V 5 bases and J 5 bases; bases outside gene matches: 6. The CDR3 bases are TGTGCCAGCAGTCCCCTGACAGGGAATAATTCACCCCTCCACTTT. Amino acids: CASSPLTGNNSPLHF. The whole variable domain, filled in from reference TRBV28 and TRBJ1-6, reads DVKVTQSSRYLVKRTGEKVFLECVQDMDHENMFWYRQDPGLGLRLIYFSYDVKMKEKGDIPEGYSVSREKKERFSLILESASTNQTSMYLCASSPLTGNNSPLHFGNGTRLTVT.

This clonotype has a handful of counts. The V and J genes are TRBV29-1 and TRBJ2-3; 7 nucleotides match TRBD1. After removal of 1 base from V and 1 base from J, the junction contained 8 bases not matched to a gene. CDR1 is SQVTM, CDR2 ANQGSEA, per germline. The CDR3 totals 16 residues. The CDR3 is CSVEGPPGQRTDTQYF. In DNA form, the CDR3 reads TGCAGCGTTGAAGGCCCACCGGGACAGCGCACAGATACGCAGTATTTT.

This clonotype showed up just a few times. The V and J genes are TRBV25-1 and TRBJ2-7; unclear D gene. The V gene lost 0 bases and the J gene lost 5 bases, with 2 bases spanning the gap. CDR3 length: 11 residues. The V gene's germline CDR1 is MGHDK and CDR2 SYGVNS. The CDR3 spells CASSEYNEQYF. The DNA of the CDR3 is TGTGCCAGCAGTGAATATAACGAGCAGTACTTC.

This clonotype was seen a few times. The V call is TRBV29-1, the J call TRBJ2-1; D might be TRBD1 (5 bases). Per the germline V gene, CDR1 is SQVTM and CDR2 is ANQGSEA. Trimming removed 4 bases from V and 4 bases from J, with 8 bases in between. The CDR3 is 12 amino acids. The CDR3 region has the DNA TGCAGCGTTGTGGACACATACAATGAGCAGTTCTTC. This sequence encodes CSVVDTYNEQFF.

Many counts were recorded for this clonotype. The V gene is TRBV29-1, the J gene TRBJ2-7; D is possibly TRBD2 (5 bases). V was trimmed by 1 base and J by 5 bases, leaving 9 bases between them. Germline CDR1 reads SQVTM; CDR2 reads ANQGSEA. The CDR3 covers 12 residues. The CDR3 loop reads CSVEARVDEQYF. In DNA, the CDR3 is TGCAGCGTTGAAGCGAGGGTCGACGAGCAGTACTTC.

For the CDR3, the DNA is TGCAGTGCTAGAGACTTGGGGGGCAATGAGCAGTTCTTC. Its translation: CSARDLGGNEQFF. The chain has TRBV20-1 and TRBJ2-1, with TRBD2 as a possible D gene (6 bases). The CDR3 covers 13 residues. The germline gives CDR1 DFQATT, CDR2 SNEGSKA (reference sequence). The V end lost 0 bases, the J end lost 6 bases, and 9 bases lay between the germline ends.

This chain connects TRBV20-1 to TRBJ2-1; the D is unclear. The V end was cut by 4 bases, the J end by 3 bases, with 16 bases between. The CDR3 has 15 amino acids. Looked up from germline, CDR1 is DFQATT and CDR2 is SNEGSKA (reference sequence). The CDR3: CSAKPRRANYNEQFF. In DNA, the CDR3 is TGCAGTGCTAAACCACGAAGGGCGAACTACAATGAGCAGTTCTTC.

The chain uses TRBV7-2 and TRBJ2-3; 7 nucleotides align to TRBD2. Germline-derived CDR1 and CDR2 are SGHTA and FQGNSA. V trimming: 4 bases; J trimming: 0 bases; junction bases outside the gene matches: 7. CDR3 length: 16 amino acids. CDR3 DNA: TGTGCCAGCAGCTGGGAGACGGGAGGAAGCACAGATACGCAGTATTTT. Its translation is CASSWETGGSTDTQYF. Variable domain in full (rest from reference TRBV7-2 and TRBJ2-3): GAGVSQSPSNKVTEKGKDVELRCDPISGHTALYWYRQSLGQGLEFLIYFQGNSAPDKSGLPSDRFSAERTGGSVSTLTIQRTQQEDSAVYLCASSWETGGSTDTQYFGPGTRLTVL.